This TCR beta chain was profiled in a study of human T cells and chemical hapten exposure. Unique molecular identifiers were attached to individual cDNA molecules within the library. TCRdb redid the calling of the RACE reads with MiXCR, one entry per CDR3 protein. The sample has 300,000 to 450,000 distinct CDR3 sequences; 5.1% are singletons. The CDR3 consists of 14 residues. The germline gives CDR1 MGHRA, CDR2 YSYEKL. V dropped 4 bases and J dropped 5; count of bases not matched to a gene: 3. Specified time point: pre-sensitization, week 0. Documented treatment: therapeutic diphenylcyclopropenone sensitization with weekly scalp DPC.

The chain employs TRBV4-1 and TRBJ2-1, with TRBD2 matching 9 bases. Sequenced here: whole blood, sampled in connection with sensitization to the hapten diphenylcyclopropenone (DPC). The clonotype comes from a woman aged 50 to 60 with alopecia areata. Some clones in this sample may be carry-over from other donors' samples. The CDR3 bases are TGCGCCAGCAGCCTAGCGGGGGCCGACAATGAGCAGTTCTTC. Residues: CASSLAGADNEQFF.